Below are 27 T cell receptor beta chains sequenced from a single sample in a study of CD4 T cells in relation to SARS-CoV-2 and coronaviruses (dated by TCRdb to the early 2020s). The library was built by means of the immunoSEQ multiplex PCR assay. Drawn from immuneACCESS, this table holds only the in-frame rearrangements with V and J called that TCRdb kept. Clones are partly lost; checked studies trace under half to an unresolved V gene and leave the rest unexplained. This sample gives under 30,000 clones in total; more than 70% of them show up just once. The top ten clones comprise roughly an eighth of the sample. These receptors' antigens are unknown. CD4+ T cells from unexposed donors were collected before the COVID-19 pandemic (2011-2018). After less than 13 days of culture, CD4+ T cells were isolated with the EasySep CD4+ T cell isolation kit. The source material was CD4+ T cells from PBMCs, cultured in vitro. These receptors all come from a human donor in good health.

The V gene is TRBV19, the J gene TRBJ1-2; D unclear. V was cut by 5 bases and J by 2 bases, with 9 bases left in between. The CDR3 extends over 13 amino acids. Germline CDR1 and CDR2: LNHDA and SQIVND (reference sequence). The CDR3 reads CASSGELNYGYTF. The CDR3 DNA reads TGTGCCAGTAGTGGGGAACTGAACTATGGCTACACCTTC.

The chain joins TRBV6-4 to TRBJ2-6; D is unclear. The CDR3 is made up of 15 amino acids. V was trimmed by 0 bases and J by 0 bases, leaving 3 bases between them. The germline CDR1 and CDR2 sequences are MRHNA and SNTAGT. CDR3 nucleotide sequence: TGTGCCAGCAGTGACTCCAACTCTGGGGCCAACGTCCTGACTTTC. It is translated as CASSDSNSGANVLTF.

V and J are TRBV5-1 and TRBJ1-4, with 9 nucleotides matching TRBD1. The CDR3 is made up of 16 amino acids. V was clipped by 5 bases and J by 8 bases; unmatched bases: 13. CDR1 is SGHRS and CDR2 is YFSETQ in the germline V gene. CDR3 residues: CASSPFTGGQGEKLFF. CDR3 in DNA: TGCGCCAGCAGTCCCTTCACAGGGGGCCAGGGAGAAAAACTGTTTTTT.

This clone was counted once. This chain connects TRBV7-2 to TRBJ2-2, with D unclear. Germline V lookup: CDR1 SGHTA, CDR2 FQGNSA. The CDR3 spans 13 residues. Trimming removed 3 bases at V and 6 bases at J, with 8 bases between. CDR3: CASSFPPAGELFF. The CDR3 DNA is TGTGCCAGCAGCTTCCCCCCCGCCGGGGAGCTGTTTTTT.

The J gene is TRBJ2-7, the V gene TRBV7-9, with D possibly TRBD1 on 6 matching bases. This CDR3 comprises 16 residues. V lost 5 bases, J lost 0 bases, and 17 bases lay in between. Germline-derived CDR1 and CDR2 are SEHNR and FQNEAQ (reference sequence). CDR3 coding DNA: TGTGCCAGCAGCCACATGGGGGCAGAAGTCTCCTACGAGCAGTACTTC. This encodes CASSHMGAEVSYEQYF.

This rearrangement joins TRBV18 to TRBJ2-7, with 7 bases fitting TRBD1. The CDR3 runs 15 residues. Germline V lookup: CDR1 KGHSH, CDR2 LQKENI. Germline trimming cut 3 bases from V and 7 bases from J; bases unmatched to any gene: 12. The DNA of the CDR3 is TGTGCCAGCTCACCGAGACAGGGAAGTAGGGGAGAGCAGTACTTC. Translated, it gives CASSPRQGSRGEQYF.

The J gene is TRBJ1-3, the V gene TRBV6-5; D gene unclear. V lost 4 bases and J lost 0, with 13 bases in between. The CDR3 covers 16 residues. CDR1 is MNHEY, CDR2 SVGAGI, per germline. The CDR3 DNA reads TGTGCCAGCAGTTCGCGGTCAGGTAGCTCTGGAAACACCATATATTTT. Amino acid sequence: CASSSRSGSSGNTIYF.

DNA for the CDR3: TGCGCCAGCAGCCAAGAGTCCCCGGGTTTTAGCTCTGGAAACACCATATATTTT. It is translated as CASSQESPGFSSGNTIYF. V is TRBV4-3 and J is TRBJ1-3; D is unclear. Germline lookup yields CDR1 LGHNA and CDR2 YSLEER. This CDR3 region has 18 residues. The V and J ends lost 0 bases and 0 bases respectively, with 15 bases between them.

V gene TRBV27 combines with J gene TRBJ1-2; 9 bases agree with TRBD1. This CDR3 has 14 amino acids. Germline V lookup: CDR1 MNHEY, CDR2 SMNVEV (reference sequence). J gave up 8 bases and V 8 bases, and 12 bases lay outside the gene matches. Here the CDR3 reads CASRSDRGWGGYTF. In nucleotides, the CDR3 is TGTGCCAGCCGTTCGGACAGGGGATGGGGAGGCTACACCTTC.

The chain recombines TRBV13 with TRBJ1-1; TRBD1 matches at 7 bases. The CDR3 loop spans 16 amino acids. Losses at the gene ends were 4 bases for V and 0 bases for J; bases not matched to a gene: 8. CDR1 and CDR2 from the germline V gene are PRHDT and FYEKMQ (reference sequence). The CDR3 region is CASSSYTGEVNTEAFF. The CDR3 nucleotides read TGTGCCAGCAGCTCCTACACAGGGGAGGTGAACACTGAAGCTTTCTTT.

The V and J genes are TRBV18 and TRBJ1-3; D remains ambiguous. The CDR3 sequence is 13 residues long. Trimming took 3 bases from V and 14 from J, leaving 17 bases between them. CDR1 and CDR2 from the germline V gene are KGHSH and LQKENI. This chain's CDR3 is CASSPGSGSSLYF. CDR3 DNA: TGTGCCAGCTCACCCGGGAGTGGCAGCTCCCTATATTTT.

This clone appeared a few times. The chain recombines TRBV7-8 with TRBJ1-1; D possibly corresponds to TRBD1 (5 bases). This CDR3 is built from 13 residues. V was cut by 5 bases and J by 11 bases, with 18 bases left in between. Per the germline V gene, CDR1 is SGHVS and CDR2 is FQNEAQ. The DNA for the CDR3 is TGTGCCAGCAGCACGAGTTCCGGGGGATGGGCTTTCTTT. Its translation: CASSTSSGGWAFF.

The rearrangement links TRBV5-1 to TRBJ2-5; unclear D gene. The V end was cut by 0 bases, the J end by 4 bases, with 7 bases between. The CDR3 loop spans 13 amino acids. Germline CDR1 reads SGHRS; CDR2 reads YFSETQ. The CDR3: CASSLAPGETQYF. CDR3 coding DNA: TGCGCCAGCAGCTTGGCCCCGGGAGAGACCCAGTACTTC. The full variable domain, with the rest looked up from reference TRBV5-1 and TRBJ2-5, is KAGVTQTPRYLIKTRGQQVTLSCSPISGHRSVSWYQQTPGQGLQFLFEYFSETQRNKGNFPGRFSGRQFSNSRSEMNVSTLELGDSALYLCASSLAPGETQYFGPGTRLLVL.

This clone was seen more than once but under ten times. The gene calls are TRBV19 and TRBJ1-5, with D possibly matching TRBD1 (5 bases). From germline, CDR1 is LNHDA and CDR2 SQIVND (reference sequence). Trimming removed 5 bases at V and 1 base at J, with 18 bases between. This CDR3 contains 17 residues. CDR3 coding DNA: TGTGCCAGTAGTGGACCGGGTTATGGGGGGAGCAATCAGCCCCAGCATTTT. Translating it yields CASSGPGYGGSNQPQHF.

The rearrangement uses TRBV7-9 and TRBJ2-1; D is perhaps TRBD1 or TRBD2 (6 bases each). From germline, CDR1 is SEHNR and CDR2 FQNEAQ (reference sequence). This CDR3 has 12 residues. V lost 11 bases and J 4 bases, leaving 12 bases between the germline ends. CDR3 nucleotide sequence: TGTGCCGGCGGGACACATTACAATGAGCAGTTCTTC. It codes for CAGGTHYNEQFF.

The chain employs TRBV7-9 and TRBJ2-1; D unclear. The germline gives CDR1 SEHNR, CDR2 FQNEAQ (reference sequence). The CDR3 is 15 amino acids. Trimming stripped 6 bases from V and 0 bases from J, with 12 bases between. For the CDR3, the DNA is TGTGCCAGCAGGGAAACCTCCGTCTCCTACAATGAGCAGTTCTTC. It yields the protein CASRETSVSYNEQFF.

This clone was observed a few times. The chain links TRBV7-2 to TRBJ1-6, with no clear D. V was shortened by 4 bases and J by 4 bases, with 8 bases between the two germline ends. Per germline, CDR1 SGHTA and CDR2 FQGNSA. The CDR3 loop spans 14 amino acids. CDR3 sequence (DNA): TGTGCCAGCAGCTCTGACACGTATAATTCACCCCTCCACTTT. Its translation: CASSSDTYNSPLHF.

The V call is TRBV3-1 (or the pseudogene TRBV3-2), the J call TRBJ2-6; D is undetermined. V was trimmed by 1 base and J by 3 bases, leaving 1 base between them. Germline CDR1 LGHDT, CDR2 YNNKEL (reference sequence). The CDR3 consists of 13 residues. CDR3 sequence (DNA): TGTGCCAGCAGCCAAGGTGGGGCCAACGTCCTGACTTTC. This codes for CASSQGGANVLTF.

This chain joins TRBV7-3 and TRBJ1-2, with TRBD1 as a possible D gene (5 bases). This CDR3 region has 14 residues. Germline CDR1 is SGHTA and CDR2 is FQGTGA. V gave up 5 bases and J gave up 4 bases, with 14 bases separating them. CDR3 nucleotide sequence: TGTGCCAGCAGCCCCCGGGGGGACGGCTATGGCTACACCTTC. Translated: CASSPRGDGYGYTF.

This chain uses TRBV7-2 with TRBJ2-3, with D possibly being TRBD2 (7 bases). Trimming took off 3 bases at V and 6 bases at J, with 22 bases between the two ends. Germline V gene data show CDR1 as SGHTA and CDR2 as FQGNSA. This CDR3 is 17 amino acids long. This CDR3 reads CASSFSIGGGREDTQYF. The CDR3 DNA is TGTGCCAGCAGCTTCAGTATAGGCGGGGGCCGCGAGGATACGCAGTATTTT.

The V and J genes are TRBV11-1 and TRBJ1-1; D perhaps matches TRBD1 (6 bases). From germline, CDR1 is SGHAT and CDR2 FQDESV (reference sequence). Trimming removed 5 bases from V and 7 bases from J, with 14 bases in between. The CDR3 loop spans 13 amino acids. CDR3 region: CASSPHRDIEAFF. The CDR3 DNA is TGTGCCAGCAGCCCGCACCGGGACATTGAAGCTTTCTTT.

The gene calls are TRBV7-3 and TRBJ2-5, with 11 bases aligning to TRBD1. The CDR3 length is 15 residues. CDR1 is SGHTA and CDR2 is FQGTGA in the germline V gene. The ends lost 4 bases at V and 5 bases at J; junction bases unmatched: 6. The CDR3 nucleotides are TGTGCCAGCAGCTCTAGGACAGGGGGCTTTGAGACCCAGTACTTC. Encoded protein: CASSSRTGGFETQYF. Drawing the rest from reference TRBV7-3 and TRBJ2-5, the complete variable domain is GAGVSQTPSNKVTEKGKYVELRCDPISGHTALYWYRQSLGQGPEFLIYFQGTGAADDSGLPNDRFFAVRPEGSVSTLKIQRTERGDSAVYLCASSSRTGGFETQYFGPGTRLLVL.

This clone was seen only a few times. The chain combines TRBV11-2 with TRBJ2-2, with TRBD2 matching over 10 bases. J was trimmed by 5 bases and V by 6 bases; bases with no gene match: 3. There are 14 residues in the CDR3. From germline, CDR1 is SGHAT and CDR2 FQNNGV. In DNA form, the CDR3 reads TGTGCCAGCAGAACTAGCGGGACTACCGGGGAGCTGTTTTTT. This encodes CASRTSGTTGELFF.

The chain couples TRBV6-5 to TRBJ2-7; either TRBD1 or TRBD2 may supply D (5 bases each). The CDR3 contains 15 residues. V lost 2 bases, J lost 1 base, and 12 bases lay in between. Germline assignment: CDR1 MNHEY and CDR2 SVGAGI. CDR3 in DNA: TGTGCCAGCAGTTACGGGGGTTCTAGATCCTACGAGCAGTACTTC. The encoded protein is CASSYGGSRSYEQYF.

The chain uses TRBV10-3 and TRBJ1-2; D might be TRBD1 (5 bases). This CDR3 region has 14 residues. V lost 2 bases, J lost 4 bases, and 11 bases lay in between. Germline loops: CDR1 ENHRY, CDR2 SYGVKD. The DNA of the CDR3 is TGTGCCATCAGTGAGCCCCGACAGCCCTATGGCTACACCTTC. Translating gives CAISEPRQPYGYTF.

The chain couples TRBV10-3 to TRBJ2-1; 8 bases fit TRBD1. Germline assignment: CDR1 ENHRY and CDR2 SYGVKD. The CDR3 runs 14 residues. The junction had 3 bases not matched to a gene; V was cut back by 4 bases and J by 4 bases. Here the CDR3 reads CAISVQGAYNEQFF. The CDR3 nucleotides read TGTGCCATCAGTGTTCAGGGGGCTTACAATGAGCAGTTCTTC.

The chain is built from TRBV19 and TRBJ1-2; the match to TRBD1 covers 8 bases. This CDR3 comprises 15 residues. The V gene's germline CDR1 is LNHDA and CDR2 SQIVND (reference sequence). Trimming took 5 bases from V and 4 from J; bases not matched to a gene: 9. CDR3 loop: CASSPGTGRSYGYTF. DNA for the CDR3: TGTGCCAGTAGTCCCGGGACAGGTCGATCCTATGGCTACACCTTC.